This T cell receptor (beta chain) was recorded in a study of CD4 T cells in relation to SARS-CoV-2 and coronaviruses. Repertoires were generated with immunoSEQ multiplex PCR, while TCRdb's copy carries only in-frame clones and drops some. This table holds tens of thousands of clones, 80% to 95% found once. Study results and limitations: Crossreactive clones expanded significantly less to SARS-CoV-2 than monoreactive clones.

Unexposed donor CD4+ T cells date from about 2011-2018, before the COVID-19 pandemic. Naive and memory CD4+ T cells were separated from cryopreserved PBMCs. Comment on this clone: Its specificity is not known.

Germline loops: CDR1 SGDLS, CDR2 YYNGEE. Between the trimmed V and J ends, which lost 3 bases and 1 base, there was a span of 7 bases. The length of the CDR3 is 13 residues. This chain uses TRBV9 with TRBJ2-5; weak D call: TRBD1 (6 bases). Material: naive CD4+ T cells from PBMCs. Subset here: naive CD4+ T cells isolated by negative enrichment. This clonotype originated in a human donor in good health. Here the CDR3 reads CASSGTAQETQYF. In nucleotides, the CDR3 is TGTGCCAGCAGCGGGACAGCCCAAGAGACCCAGTACTTC.